This T cell receptor beta chain appears in the sequencing data of a study of shared clonotypes between healthy human individuals. Overall study context: CD4 naive and CD4 memory each took three plates per donor, while CD8 naive took two and CD8 memory one. Study observations and caveats: Large sequencing depth failed to make sorted-subset sequencing complete, rarefaction showed. The naive CD4 repertoires of several donors were compared, and roughly 5% of clonotypes were shared.

Germline-derived CDR1 and CDR2 are MDHEN and SYDVKM. This CDR3 region has 15 residues. The V gene end was trimmed by 7 bases and the J gene end by 4 bases; junction bases not matched to a gene: 5. A word on this clone: The antigen is not known.

The data were produced by immunoSEQ multiplex PCR, yet TCRdb's version contains in-frame clones alone and is incomplete. The repertoire holds around 700,000 clones, with roughly 72% as singletons. The chain recombines TRBV28 with TRBJ2-7, with 15 bases aligning to TRBD2. Specimen: memory CD4+ T cells sorted from blood. The subset was: CD45RA-negative fraction. The TCR originated in a woman aged 25 to 39 in good health. Here the CDR3 DNA reads TGTGCCAGCAAACGTGGACTAGCGGGAGGGTACGAGCAGTACTTC. This codes for CASKRGLAGGYEQYF.